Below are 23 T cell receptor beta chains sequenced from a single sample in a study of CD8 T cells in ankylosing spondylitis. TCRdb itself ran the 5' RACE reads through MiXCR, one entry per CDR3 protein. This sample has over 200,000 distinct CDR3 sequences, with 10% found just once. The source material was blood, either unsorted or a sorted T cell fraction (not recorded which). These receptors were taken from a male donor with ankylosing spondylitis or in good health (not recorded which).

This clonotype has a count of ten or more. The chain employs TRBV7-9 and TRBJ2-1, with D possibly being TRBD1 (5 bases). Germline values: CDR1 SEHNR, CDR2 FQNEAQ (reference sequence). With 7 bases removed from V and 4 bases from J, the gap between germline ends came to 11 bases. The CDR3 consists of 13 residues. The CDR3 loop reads CASNKGYYNEQFF. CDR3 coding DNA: TGTGCCAGCAACAAGGGGTATTACAATGAGCAGTTCTTC.

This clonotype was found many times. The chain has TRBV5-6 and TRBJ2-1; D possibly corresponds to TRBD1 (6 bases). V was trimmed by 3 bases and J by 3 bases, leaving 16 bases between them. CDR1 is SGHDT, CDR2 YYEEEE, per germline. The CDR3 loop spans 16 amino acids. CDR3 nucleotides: TGTGCCAGCAGCTCCCCAGACAGGAAAAGCTACAATGAGCAGTTCTTC. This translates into CASSSPDRKSYNEQFF.

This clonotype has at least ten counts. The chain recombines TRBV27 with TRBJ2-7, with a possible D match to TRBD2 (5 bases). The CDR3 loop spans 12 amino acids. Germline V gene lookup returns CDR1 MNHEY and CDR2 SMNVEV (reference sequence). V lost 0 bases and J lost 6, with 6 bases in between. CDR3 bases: TGTGCCAGCAGTTTATCCGGAGGCGAGCAGTACTTC. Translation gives CASSLSGGEQYF.

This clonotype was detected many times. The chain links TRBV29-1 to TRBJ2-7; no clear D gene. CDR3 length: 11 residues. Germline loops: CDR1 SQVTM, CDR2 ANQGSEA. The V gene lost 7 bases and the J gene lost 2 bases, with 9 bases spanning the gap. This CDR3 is CSAVTTYEQYF. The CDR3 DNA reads TGCAGCGCTGTAACTACCTACGAGCAGTACTTC.

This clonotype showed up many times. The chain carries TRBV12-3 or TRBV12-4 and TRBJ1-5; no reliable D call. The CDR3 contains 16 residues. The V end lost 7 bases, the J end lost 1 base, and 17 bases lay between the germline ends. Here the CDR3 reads CASMGAGGASNQPQHF. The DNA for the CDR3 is TGTGCCAGCATGGGTGCAGGCGGAGCCAGCAATCAGCCCCAGCATTTT.

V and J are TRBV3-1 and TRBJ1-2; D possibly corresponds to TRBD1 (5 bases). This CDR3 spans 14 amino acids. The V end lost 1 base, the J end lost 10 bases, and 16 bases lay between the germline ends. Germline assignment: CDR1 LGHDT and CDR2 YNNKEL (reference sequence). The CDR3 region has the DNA TGTGCCAGCAGCCAAGGGACAACTGCGGCTTCCTACACCTTC. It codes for CASSQGTTAASYTF.

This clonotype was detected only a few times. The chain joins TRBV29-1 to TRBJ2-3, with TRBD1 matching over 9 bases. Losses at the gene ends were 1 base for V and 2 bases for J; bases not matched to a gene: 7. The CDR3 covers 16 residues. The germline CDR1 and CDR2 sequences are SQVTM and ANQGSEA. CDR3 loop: CSVEAGTGIHTDTQYF. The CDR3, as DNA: TGCAGCGTTGAAGCTGGGACAGGGATACACACAGATACGCAGTATTTT.

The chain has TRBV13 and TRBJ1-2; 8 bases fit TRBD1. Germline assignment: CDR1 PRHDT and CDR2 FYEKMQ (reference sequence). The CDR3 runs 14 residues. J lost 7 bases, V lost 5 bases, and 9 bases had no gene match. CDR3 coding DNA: TGTGCCAGCAGCCGCGGACAGGGTTCGGTTGGCTACACCTTC. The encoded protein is CASSRGQGSVGYTF.

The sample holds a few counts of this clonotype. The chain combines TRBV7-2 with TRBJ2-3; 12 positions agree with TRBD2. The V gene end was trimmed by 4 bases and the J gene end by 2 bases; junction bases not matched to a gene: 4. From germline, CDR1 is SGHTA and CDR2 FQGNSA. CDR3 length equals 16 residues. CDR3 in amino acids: CASSSRLAGATDTQYF. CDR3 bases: TGTGCCAGCAGCTCAAGACTAGCGGGGGCCACAGATACGCAGTATTTT.

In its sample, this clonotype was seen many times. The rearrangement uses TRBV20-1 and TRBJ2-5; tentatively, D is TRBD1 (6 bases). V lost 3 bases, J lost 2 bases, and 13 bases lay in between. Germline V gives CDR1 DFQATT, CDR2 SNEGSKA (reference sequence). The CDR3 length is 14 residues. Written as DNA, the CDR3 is TGCAGTGCTAGTGGGAGACAGGCTCAAGAGACCCAGTACTTC. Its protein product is CSASGRQAQETQYF.

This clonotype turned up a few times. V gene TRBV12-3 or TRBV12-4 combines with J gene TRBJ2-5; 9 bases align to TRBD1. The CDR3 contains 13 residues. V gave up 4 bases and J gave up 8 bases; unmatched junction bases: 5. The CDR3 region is CASSYGQGSTQYF. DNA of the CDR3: TGTGCCAGCAGTTACGGACAGGGGTCAACCCAGTACTTC.

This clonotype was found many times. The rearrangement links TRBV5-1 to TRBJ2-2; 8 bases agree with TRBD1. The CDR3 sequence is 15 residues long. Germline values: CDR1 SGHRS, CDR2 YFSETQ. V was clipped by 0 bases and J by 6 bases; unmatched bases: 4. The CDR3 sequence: CASSLGTGRPGELFF. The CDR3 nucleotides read TGCGCCAGCAGCTTGGGGACAGGGAGGCCCGGGGAGCTGTTTTTT.

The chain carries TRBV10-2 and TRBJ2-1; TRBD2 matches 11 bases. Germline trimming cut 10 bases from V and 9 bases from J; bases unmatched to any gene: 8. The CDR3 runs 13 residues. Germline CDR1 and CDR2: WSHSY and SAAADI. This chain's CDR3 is CATLLAGGGEQFF. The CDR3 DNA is TGCGCCACCCTCCTAGCGGGGGGAGGTGAGCAGTTCTTC.

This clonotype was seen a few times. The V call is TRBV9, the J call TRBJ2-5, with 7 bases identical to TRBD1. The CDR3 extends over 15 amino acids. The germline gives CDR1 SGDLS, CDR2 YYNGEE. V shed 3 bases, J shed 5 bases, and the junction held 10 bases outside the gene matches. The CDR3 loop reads CASSARQGIRETQYF. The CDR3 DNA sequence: TGTGCCAGCAGCGCCCGACAGGGTATACGGGAGACCCAGTACTTC.

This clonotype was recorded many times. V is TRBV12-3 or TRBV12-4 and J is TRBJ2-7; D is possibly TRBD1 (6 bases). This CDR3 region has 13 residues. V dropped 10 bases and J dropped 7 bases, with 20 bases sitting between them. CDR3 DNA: TGTGCCACAGATCCTTTAGGGGGAAGTGAGCAGTACTTC. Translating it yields CATDPLGGSEQYF.

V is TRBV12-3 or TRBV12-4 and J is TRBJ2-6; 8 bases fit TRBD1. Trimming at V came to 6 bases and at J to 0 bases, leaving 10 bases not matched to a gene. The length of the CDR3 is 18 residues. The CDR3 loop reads CASSERQGTSSGANVLTF. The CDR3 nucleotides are TGTGCCAGCAGCGAGAGACAGGGGACGAGCTCTGGGGCCAACGTCCTGACTTTC.

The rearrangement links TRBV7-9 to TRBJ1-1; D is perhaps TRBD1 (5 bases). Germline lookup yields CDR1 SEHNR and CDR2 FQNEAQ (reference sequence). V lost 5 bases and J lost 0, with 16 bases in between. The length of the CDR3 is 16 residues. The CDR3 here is CASSHGALLMNTEAFF. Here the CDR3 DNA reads TGTGCCAGCAGCCATGGGGCGTTACTCATGAACACTGAAGCTTTCTTT.

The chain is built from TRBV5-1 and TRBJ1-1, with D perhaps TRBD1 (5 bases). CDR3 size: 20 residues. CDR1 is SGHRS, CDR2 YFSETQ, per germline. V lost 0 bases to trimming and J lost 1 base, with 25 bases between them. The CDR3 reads CASSLVPIDEISGPNTEAFF. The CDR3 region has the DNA TGCGCCAGCAGCTTGGTGCCCATCGATGAAATTTCGGGGCCGAACACTGAAGCTTTCTTT.

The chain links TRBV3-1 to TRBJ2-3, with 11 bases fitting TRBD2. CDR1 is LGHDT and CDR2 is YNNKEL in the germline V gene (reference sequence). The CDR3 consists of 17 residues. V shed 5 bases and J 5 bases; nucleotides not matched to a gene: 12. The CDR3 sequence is CASSSRSSGGVVDTQYF. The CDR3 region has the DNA TGTGCCAGCAGCTCCCGAAGTAGCGGGGGGGTAGTAGATACGCAGTATTTT.

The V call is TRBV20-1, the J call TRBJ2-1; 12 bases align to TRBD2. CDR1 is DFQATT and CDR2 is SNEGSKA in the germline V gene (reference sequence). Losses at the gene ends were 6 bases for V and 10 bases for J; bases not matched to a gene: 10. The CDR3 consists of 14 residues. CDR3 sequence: CSADLAGGLLEQFF. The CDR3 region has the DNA TGCAGTGCAGATCTAGCGGGGGGGCTCCTCGAGCAGTTCTTC.

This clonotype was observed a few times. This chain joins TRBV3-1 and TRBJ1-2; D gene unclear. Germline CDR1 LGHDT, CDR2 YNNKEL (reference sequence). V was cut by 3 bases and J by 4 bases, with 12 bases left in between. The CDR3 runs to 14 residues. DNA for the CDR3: TGTGCCAGCAGCCAGCTGGCCGAGGGCTATGGCTACACCTTC. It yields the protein CASSQLAEGYGYTF. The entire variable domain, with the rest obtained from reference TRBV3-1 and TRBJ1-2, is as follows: DTAVSQTPKYLVTQMGNDKSIKCEQNLGHDTMYWYKQDSKKFLKIMFSYNNKELIINETVPNRFSPKSPDKAHLNLHINSLELGDSAVYFCASSQLAEGYGYTFGSGTRLTVV.

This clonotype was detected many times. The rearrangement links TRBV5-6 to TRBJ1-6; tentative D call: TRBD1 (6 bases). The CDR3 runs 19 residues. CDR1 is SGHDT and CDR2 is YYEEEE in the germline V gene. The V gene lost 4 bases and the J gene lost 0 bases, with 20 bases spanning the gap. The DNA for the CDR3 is TGTGCCAGCAGCCCAATGGTACAACAGGGAGTCTCCTATAATTCACCCCTCCACTTT. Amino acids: CASSPMVQQGVSYNSPLHF. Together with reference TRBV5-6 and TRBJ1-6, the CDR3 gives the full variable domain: DAGVTQSPTHLIKTRGQQVTLRCSPKSGHDTVSWYQQALGQGPQFIFQYYEEEERQRGNFPDRFSGHQFPNYSSELNVNALLLGDSALYLCASSPMVQQGVSYNSPLHFGNGTRLTVT.

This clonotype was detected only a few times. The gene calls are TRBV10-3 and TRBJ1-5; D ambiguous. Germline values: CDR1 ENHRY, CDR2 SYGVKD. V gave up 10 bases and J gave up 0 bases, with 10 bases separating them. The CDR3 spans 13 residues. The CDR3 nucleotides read TGTGCCACCTCCGGATTTAGCAATCAGCCCCAGCATTTT. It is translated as CATSGFSNQPQHF.